Following are 24 T cell receptor beta chains from one sample sequenced in a study of control samples from healthy donors and cancer patients. The data were produced by immunoSEQ multiplex PCR, yet TCRdb's version contains in-frame clones alone and is incomplete. The sample contains approximately 160,000 clones, about 94% of which appear only once. Sequenced: blood. These TCRs come from a woman in her twenties or thirties in good health.

The chain combines TRBV13 with TRBJ1-6, with D unresolved. Trimming removed 2 bases at V and 9 bases at J, with 14 bases between. CDR1 PRHDT and CDR2 FYEKMQ come from the germline V gene (reference sequence). The CDR3 runs to 15 residues. In nucleotides, the CDR3 is TGTGCCAGCAGCTTATTTCGGGGAAACGGTTCACCCCTCCACTTT. Protein product: CASSLFRGNGSPLHF.

Here the CDR3 DNA reads TGTGCCAGCAGTATCCTAGCGGGAGGGCACAATGAGCAGTTCTTC. Translating gives CASSILAGGHNEQFF. The chain links TRBV27 to TRBJ2-1, with 12 bases fitting TRBD2. Germline assignment: CDR1 MNHEY and CDR2 SMNVEV (reference sequence). The CDR3 spans 15 residues. V shed 5 bases and J 5 bases; nucleotides not matched to a gene: 4.

The rearrangement joins TRBV28 to TRBJ1-1, with TRBD1 matching over 9 bases. Trimming at V came to 6 bases and at J to 7 bases, leaving 3 bases not matched to a gene. This CDR3 is built from 12 residues. Germline CDR1 is MDHEN and CDR2 is SYDVKM. CDR3 protein: CASRQGAGEAFF. In nucleotides, the CDR3 is TGTGCCAGCAGACAGGGGGCGGGTGAAGCTTTCTTT.

The V gene is TRBV6-5, the J gene TRBJ1-2, with TRBD1 as a possible D gene (6 bases). Trimming shortened V by 7 bases and J by 5 bases, and 20 bases separated the two germline ends. This CDR3 is 15 amino acids long. Germline CDR1 is MNHEY and CDR2 is SVGAGI. CDR3 sequence (DNA): TGTGCCAGCACCGACTTGGGAGGCAGGGGTTATGGCTACACCTTC. This encodes CASTDLGGRGYGYTF.

J is TRBJ2-7 and V is TRBV7-6; 9 bases are shared with TRBD1. After removal of 1 base from V and 4 bases from J, the junction contained 2 bases not matched to a gene. Per the germline V gene, CDR1 is SGHVS and CDR2 is FNYEAQ. This CDR3 has 14 amino acids. CDR3 in amino acids: CASSLGGTGYEQYF. The DNA of the CDR3 is TGTGCCAGCAGCTTAGGAGGGACAGGGTACGAGCAGTACTTC.

The genes are TRBV12-3 or TRBV12-4 and TRBJ2-7, with 7 bases identical to TRBD2. The CDR3 totals 13 residues. The junction had 9 bases not matched to a gene; V was cut back by 8 bases and J by 5 bases. CDR3 loop: CASQPIGGNEQYF. In DNA form, the CDR3 reads TGTGCCAGCCAACCGATCGGGGGGAACGAGCAGTACTTC.

The V gene is TRBV6-2 or TRBV6-3, the J gene TRBJ2-1; 11 bases map to TRBD2. In germline, CDR1 is MNHEY, CDR2 SVGEGT. This CDR3 comprises 14 residues. V lost 5 bases, J lost 8 bases, and 5 bases stayed unmatched. For the CDR3, the DNA is TGTGCCAGCAGTAATCTACTAGCGGGAGATGAGCAGTTCTTC. It translates to CASSNLLAGDEQFF.

This clone appeared a single time. The V gene is TRBV11-2, the J gene TRBJ1-1, with 9 bases lining up with TRBD1. J gave up 2 bases and V 5 bases, and 6 bases lay outside the gene matches. This CDR3 region has 15 residues. CDR1 and CDR2 (germline): SGHAT, FQNNGV. CDR3 sequence reads: CASSGWTGANTEAFF. The CDR3, as DNA: TGTGCCAGCAGCGGTTGGACAGGGGCCAACACTGAAGCTTTCTTT.

V and J are TRBV5-4 and TRBJ1-1; 8 nucleotides agree with TRBD1. The CDR3 consists of 14 residues. V dropped 4 bases and J dropped 4; count of bases not matched to a gene: 6. The germline V gene encodes CDR1 SGHNT and CDR2 YYREEE (reference sequence). The CDR3 region is CASSVQGVGTEAFF. The CDR3 nucleotides read TGTGCCAGCAGCGTACAGGGGGTAGGCACTGAAGCTTTCTTT.

The rearrangement uses TRBV7-2 and TRBJ1-1, with 7 bases aligning to TRBD1. The V segment lost 1 base and the J segment 4 bases; nucleotides outside the gene matches: 12. From germline, CDR1 is SGHTA and CDR2 FQGNSA. CDR3 length: 17 amino acids. CDR3 nucleotide sequence: TGTGCCAGCAGCTTAGGTGTCAGGGGGGGCGTGAGCACTGAAGCTTTCTTT. As protein: CASSLGVRGGVSTEAFF.

The rearrangement links TRBV2 to TRBJ1-1, with D tentatively TRBD1 (5 bases). Germline CDR1 reads SNHLY; CDR2 reads FYNNEI. V lost 3 bases and J 11 bases, leaving 19 bases between the germline ends. The CDR3 covers 14 residues. CDR3 in amino acids: CASSDRGQSVFAFF. The CDR3, as DNA: TGTGCCAGCAGTGACCGGGGCCAGTCAGTGTTCGCTTTCTTT.

The rearrangement links TRBV4-1 to TRBJ1-1; D unclear. Trimming took 1 base from V and 10 from J, leaving 13 bases between them. This CDR3 comprises 13 residues. The germline gives CDR1 MGHRA, CDR2 YSYEKL. The CDR3 loop is CASSQALSSGAFF. CDR3 sequence (DNA): TGCGCCAGCAGCCAAGCGCTGAGTAGCGGAGCTTTCTTT.

This sequence joins TRBV28 and TRBJ1-1, with 8 bases lining up with TRBD1. Germline CDR1 MDHEN, CDR2 SYDVKM. V dropped 2 bases and J dropped 5; count of bases not matched to a gene: 7. The CDR3 has 15 residues. CDR3 loop: CASSLGRTGITEAFF. The CDR3 DNA reads TGTGCCAGCAGTTTAGGACGGACAGGGATTACTGAAGCTTTCTTT.

The chain has TRBV6-5 and TRBJ1-1; the D is unclear. This CDR3 has 14 residues. CDR1 and CDR2 (germline): MNHEY, SVGAGI. V dropped 4 bases and J dropped 1 base, with 10 bases sitting between them. This chain's CDR3 is CASSSRLGNTEAFF. CDR3 nucleotide sequence: TGTGCCAGCAGTTCGCGACTAGGGAACACTGAAGCTTTCTTT.

The V call is TRBV3-1 (or the pseudogene TRBV3-2), the J call TRBJ2-3, with 10 bases matching TRBD2. CDR1 is LGHDT, CDR2 YNNKEL, per germline (reference sequence). There are 16 residues in the CDR3. After removal of 4 bases from V and 7 bases from J, the junction contained 11 bases not matched to a gene. CDR3 in DNA: TGTGCCAGCAGCCCAACTAGCGGGGCAGGAGGGAATACGCAGTATTTT. Translation: CASSPTSGAGGNTQYF.

This chain links TRBV11-2 with TRBJ2-3; D uncertain. V was pared by 1 base and J by 2 bases, with 13 bases between. The CDR3 is 16 amino acids. The V gene's germline CDR1 is SGHAT and CDR2 FQNNGV. The CDR3 DNA is TGTGCCAGCAGCTTAGTTGCCCGAGACCCCACAGATACGCAGTATTTT. Translating it yields CASSLVARDPTDTQYF.

Of note for this clone: Additional DNA sequences in this sample encode the identical CDR3. This sequence joins TRBV7-9 and TRBJ2-5; D possibly matches TRBD1 or TRBD2 (7 bases each). Germline lookup yields CDR1 SEHNR and CDR2 FQNEAQ (reference sequence). Trimming removed 3 bases at V and 5 bases at J, with 16 bases between. This CDR3 contains 15 residues. The CDR3 loop is CASSLGGGVRETQYF. The CDR3 nucleotides are TGTGCCAGCAGCTTGGGAGGGGGCGTTAGGGAGACCCAGTACTTC.

The chain joins TRBV4-3 to TRBJ1-1; D unresolved. In germline, CDR1 is LGHNA, CDR2 YSLEER. The CDR3 has 15 residues. V lost 1 base to trimming and J lost 5 bases, with 14 bases between them. CDR3 loop: CASSQGSAGNTEAFF. CDR3 nucleotides: TGCGCCAGCAGCCAAGGCTCAGCGGGGAATACTGAAGCTTTCTTT.

The chain has TRBV7-3 and TRBJ2-3; 10 bases are a match to TRBD2. With 5 bases clipped from V and 3 bases from J, the junction kept 2 bases outside the gene matches. The CDR3 extends over 14 amino acids. The germline V gene encodes CDR1 SGHTA and CDR2 FQGTGA. The CDR3 nucleotides read TGTGCCAGCAGCAAGACTAGCGGGACAGATACGCAGTATTTT. It translates to CASSKTSGTDTQYF.

This clone is a singleton in its sample. This rearrangement joins TRBV7-9 to TRBJ2-5; D is ambiguous. In germline, CDR1 is SEHNR, CDR2 FQNEAQ (reference sequence). The CDR3 covers 11 residues. V was shortened by 5 bases and J by 9 bases, with 10 bases between the two germline ends. CDR3 amino acids: CASSLSGAQYF. In DNA, the CDR3 is TGTGCCAGCAGCCTAAGTGGGGCCCAGTACTTC.

V usage is TRBV6-5 and J usage is TRBJ2-2, with TRBD1 matching 8 bases. The CDR3 spans 14 residues. The V segment lost 6 bases and the J segment 5 bases; nucleotides outside the gene matches: 5. Germline assignment: CDR1 MNHEY and CDR2 SVGAGI. The CDR3 is CASSRQGKTGELFF. In DNA, the CDR3 is TGTGCCAGCAGCCGACAGGGGAAGACCGGGGAGCTGTTTTTT.

The rearrangement joins TRBV27 to TRBJ1-6; 10 bases fit TRBD1. This CDR3 is 16 amino acids long. Per the germline V gene, CDR1 is MNHEY and CDR2 is SMNVEV (reference sequence). V lost 0 bases, J lost 10 bases, and 6 bases stayed unmatched. CDR3 protein: CASSLSGTGVRSPLHF. The DNA of the CDR3 is TGTGCCAGCAGTTTATCGGGGACAGGGGTAAGGTCACCCCTCCACTTT.

The chain combines TRBV7-2 with TRBJ1-3; D unresolved. The CDR3 loop spans 13 amino acids. V gave up 3 bases and J gave up 2 bases, with 5 bases separating them. Germline V gene lookup returns CDR1 SGHTA and CDR2 FQGNSA. The CDR3 spells CASSFEAGNTIYF. The CDR3 coding sequence is TGTGCCAGCAGCTTCGAGGCTGGAAACACCATATATTTT. Based on the CDR3 plus reference TRBV7-2 and TRBJ1-3, the full variable domain is GAGVSQSPSNKVTEKGKDVELRCDPISGHTALYWYRQSLGQGLEFLIYFQGNSAPDKSGLPSDRFSAERTGGSVSTLTIQRTQQEDSAVYLCASSFEAGNTIYFGEGSWLTVV.

The V and J genes are TRBV27 and TRBJ2-1; possible D gene TRBD2, 5 bases. Trimming pared 7 bases from V and 6 bases from J, leaving 16 bases between. The CDR3 contains 14 residues. Germline lookup yields CDR1 MNHEY and CDR2 SMNVEV (reference sequence). CDR3 region: CASKPRVVTNEQFF. Here the CDR3 DNA reads TGTGCCAGCAAGCCGCGGGTCGTGACCAATGAGCAGTTCTTC.